This TCR beta chain is from a study of T-cell reconstitution after alpha-beta-depleted transplantation in children. This clonotype has a count of ten or more. Its antigen is not known. Preparation of the TCRbeta library used unique molecular identifiers. TCRdb reprocessed the PCR reads via MiXCR and lists one record per CDR3 protein. Altogether about 260,000 distinct CDR3 sequences are present, 11% being singletons, with the ten largest covering less than 25%. Study results and limitations: Expanded clones from the graft, numbering several hundred, reportedly supplied alpha-beta T cells about two months after transplant.

The CDR3 totals 13 residues. Germline V gene data show CDR1 as SEHNR and CDR2 as FQNEAQ (reference sequence). Trimming left V 11 bases short and J 2 bases short, with 13 bases between. The specimen was peripheral blood, collected 180 days after TCRalphabeta/CD19-depleted stem cell transplant. The chain carries TRBV7-9 and TRBJ2-1, with D hard to call. The origin of this receptor is a male patient under 10 years old who had a stem cell transplant for chronic granulomatous disease, so the T cells may come from the graft donor. The CDR3 DNA sequence: TGTGCCGGCGAGGAGCACGCCTACAATGAGCAGTTCTTC. Its translation is CAGEEHAYNEQFF.